This TCR beta chain was captured by sequencing in a study of metastatic and nonmetastatic thyroid tumors. In the study overall: Samples came from malignant and benign thyroid patients, and repertoires were compared across blood and tumor or nodule tissue.

Study results and limitations: Malignant thyroid tumors reportedly exceeded benign nodules significantly in TCR beta diversity, with the difference appearing in blood and tumor.

This clone is judged medium-sized (0.01 to 0.1%). Its target is unknown. In the source study's methods: A classifier for distant metastasis in papillary thyroid cancer was constructed using CDR3 differences observed across clinicopathological groups. TCRdb re-called the PCR reads with MiXCR. TCRdb's processing, not the authors' own work, is the source of the V and J calls. This repertoire shows almost 35,000 clones, about a third found once; its top ten account for over 20%. The V gene end was trimmed by 0 bases and the J gene end by 3 bases; junction bases not matched to a gene: 0. The CDR3 contains 13 residues. Per germline, CDR1 SGHRS and CDR2 YFSETQ. Among the patients, none had received any treatment before thyroid surgery.

The chain carries TRBV5-1 and TRBJ2-7, with 7 positions matching TRBD1. The specimen sequenced was tumor tissue. The clonotype originates from a female donor with papillary thyroid cancer or a benign thyroid nodule (not recorded which). Some clones in this sample may be carry-over from other donors' samples. The CDR3 spells CASSLGTGYEQYF. CDR3 DNA sequence: TGCGCCAGCAGCTTGGGGACAGGCTACGAGCAGTACTTC.